A single sample is the source of the 31 T cell receptor beta chains below, sequenced in a study of graft-versus-host responses after intestinal transplantation. This table comes from immunoSEQ multiplex PCR, and its TCRdb copy is limited to in-frame clones, with some not included. The repertoire holds some 120,000 clones, with approximately 94% as singletons. For these receptors, no antigen is known. Material: unstimulated CD4+ T cells sorted from spleen or lymph node cells, obtained before intestinal transplant. Every receptor here comes from a human donor who received an intestinal transplant.

The gene calls are TRBV5-1 and TRBJ1-2; 7 positions agree with TRBD1. CDR1 is SGHRS, CDR2 YFSETQ, per germline. Losses at the gene ends were 1 base for V and 1 base for J; bases not matched to a gene: 7. This CDR3 has 16 residues. In nucleotides, the CDR3 is TGCGCCAGCAGCTTGAGCGGGGACAGCTTTAACTATGGCTACACCTTC. Encoded protein: CASSLSGDSFNYGYTF.

This clone was detected only once. At one boundary the junction diverges from the germline segment, which might be a read error. The chain has TRBV6-1 and TRBJ2-7, with D perhaps given as TRBD1 or TRBD2 (5 bases each). Germline CDR1 reads MNHNS; CDR2 reads SASEGT. CDR3 length: 15 amino acids. The CDR3 nucleotides are TGTGTCAGCAGCGGTAGAGGGGTTACATCCAACGAGCAGTACTTC. It yields the protein CVSSGRGVTSNEQYF.

The rearrangement joins TRBV9 to TRBJ2-2, with 9 positions matching TRBD1. The CDR3 totals 17 residues. The germline CDR1 and CDR2 sequences are SGDLS and YYNGEE. J was trimmed by 6 bases and V by 2 bases; bases with no gene match: 11. In nucleotides, the CDR3 is TGTGCCAGCAGCGTGGGACAGGGAGGGTGGGACGCCGGGGAGCTGTTTTTT. It translates to CASSVGQGGWDAGELFF.

This chain joins TRBV6-6 and TRBJ2-7; the match to TRBD1 covers 10 bases. This CDR3 is built from 15 residues. The V gene's germline CDR1 is MNHNY and CDR2 SVGAGI (reference sequence). J gave up 4 bases and V 6 bases, and 9 bases lay outside the gene matches. CDR3 residues: CASSPSRDRGYEQYF. As DNA, the CDR3 is TGTGCCAGCAGCCCCTCCCGGGACAGGGGTTACGAGCAGTACTTC.

The chain joins TRBV6-5 to TRBJ2-3, with TRBD2 matching over 7 bases. Germline trimming cut 6 bases from V and 0 bases from J; bases unmatched to any gene: 3. The germline CDR1 and CDR2 sequences are MNHEY and SVGAGI. The CDR3 runs to 14 residues. The CDR3 DNA reads TGTGCCAGCAGGCGGGGGACTAGCACAGATACGCAGTATTTT. Its translation: CASRRGTSTDTQYF.

The gene calls are TRBV6-1 and TRBJ2-3, with D maybe TRBD2 (6 bases). Germline V gene sequence: CDR1 MNHNS, CDR2 SASEGT. V was clipped by 4 bases and J by 1 base, with 9 bases between them. This CDR3 spans 14 amino acids. The CDR3 sequence: CASSVIAGTDTQYF. Written as DNA, the CDR3 is TGTGCCAGCAGTGTAATAGCGGGCACAGATACGCAGTATTTT.

The chain combines TRBV4-1 with TRBJ2-7; D is possibly TRBD1 (5 bases). Trimming removed 5 bases from V and 6 bases from J, with 17 bases in between. This CDR3 is built from 14 residues. Germline CDR1 is MGHRA and CDR2 is YSYEKL. CDR3 loop: CASSAPGISVEQYF. CDR3 DNA: TGCGCCAGCAGCGCGCCAGGGATTTCGGTCGAGCAGTACTTC.

This chain links TRBV18 with TRBJ2-5; 8 bases fit TRBD2. The closer fit of TRBJ2-7 to the DNA end suggests the J call may be wrong. Germline CDR1 and CDR2: KGHSH and LQKENI. The CDR3 is 15 residues long. This CDR3 reads CASSPSAGGRYEQYF. The CDR3 DNA reads as TGTGCCAGCTCACCATCTGCGGGGGGCCGGTACGAGCAGTACTTC.

J is TRBJ2-3 and V is TRBV2; D is ambiguous. This CDR3 has 13 residues. CDR1 SNHLY and CDR2 FYNNEI come from the germline V gene. V was trimmed by 7 bases and J by 2 bases, leaving 10 bases between them. DNA for the CDR3: TGTGCCAGCACCCTCGGATACACAGATACGCAGTATTTT. As protein: CASTLGYTDTQYF.

The rearrangement joins TRBV2 to TRBJ2-1; the match to TRBD2 covers 8 bases. The V gene end was trimmed by 3 bases and the J gene end by 7 bases; junction bases not matched to a gene: 8. This CDR3 spans 15 amino acids. CDR1 and CDR2 (germline): SNHLY, FYNNEI. This chain's CDR3 is CASSEWRGVRNEQFF. CDR3 DNA: TGTGCCAGCAGTGAGTGGCGGGGGGTGAGGAATGAGCAGTTCTTC.

The gene calls are TRBV11-3 and TRBJ2-5; D might be TRBD2 (5 bases). V was cut by 5 bases and J by 3 bases, with 28 bases left in between. The length of the CDR3 is 19 residues. The V gene's germline CDR1 is SGHNT and CDR2 YENEEA. The CDR3 reads CASSQPHPYPDGVKETQYF. The CDR3, as DNA: TGTGCCAGCAGCCAACCCCATCCTTATCCTGACGGGGTAAAAGAGACCCAGTACTTC.

V usage is TRBV10-2 and J usage is TRBJ2-1, with D perhaps TRBD1 or TRBD2 (7 bases each). V gave up 4 bases and J gave up 9 bases, with 16 bases separating them. This CDR3 comprises 14 residues. Per germline, CDR1 WSHSY and CDR2 SAAADI. The CDR3 DNA reads TGCGCCAGCAGTGTTAGGGAGGGGGCCGTTGAGCAGTTCTTC. Amino acids: CASSVREGAVEQFF.

The sample holds one count of this clone. J is TRBJ2-3 and V is TRBV10-3, with TRBD2 matching over 9 bases. CDR1 is ENHRY, CDR2 SYGVKD, per germline. This CDR3 is 15 amino acids long. V shed 6 bases, J shed 3 bases, and the junction held 7 bases outside the gene matches. The chain's CDR3 is CAIRDAGGRTDTQYF. CDR3 in DNA: TGTGCCATCAGGGATGCGGGGGGGCGGACAGATACGCAGTATTTT.

The V gene is TRBV10-1, the J gene TRBJ1-2; 7 bases agree with TRBD1. The trim removed 10 bases at V and 7 bases at J, leaving 6 bases unmatched. Germline values: CDR1 WNHNN, CDR2 SYGVQD (reference sequence). The CDR3 covers 11 residues. The CDR3 protein is CATKTGSGYTF. DNA for the CDR3: TGCGCCACTAAGACAGGGTCTGGCTACACCTTC.

The chain is built from TRBV9 and TRBJ2-1, with 9 bases matching TRBD2. J gave up 7 bases and V 0 bases, and 8 bases lay outside the gene matches. This CDR3 has 16 amino acids. Germline V gene sequence: CDR1 SGDLS, CDR2 YYNGEE. The CDR3: CASSVVGSGGRNEQFF. CDR3 nucleotide sequence: TGTGCCAGCAGCGTAGTAGGTAGCGGGGGACGGAATGAGCAGTTCTTC.

The chain carries TRBV2 and TRBJ1-1; no clear D. Germline CDR1 and CDR2: SNHLY and FYNNEI. The CDR3 loop spans 12 amino acids. V was shortened by 5 bases and J by 5 bases, with 9 bases between the two germline ends. CDR3 region: CASSTGWTEAFF. Here the CDR3 DNA reads TGTGCCAGCAGTACCGGATGGACTGAAGCTTTCTTT.

The chain carries TRBV19 and TRBJ1-5; 8 nucleotides match TRBD1. Germline CDR1 LNHDA, CDR2 SQIVND (reference sequence). V dropped 9 bases and J dropped 1; count of bases not matched to a gene: 11. This CDR3 is 16 amino acids long. Written as DNA, the CDR3 is TGTGCCAGCACCCGACAGGGGAGAATGAGCAATCAGCCCCAGCATTTT. Encoded protein: CASTRQGRMSNQPQHF.

The chain combines TRBV6-6 with TRBJ2-7, with D hard to call. The CDR3 is 16 residues long. Trimming stripped 2 bases from V and 6 bases from J, with 20 bases between. Per the germline V gene, CDR1 is MNHNY and CDR2 is SVGAGI (reference sequence). The CDR3 protein is CASSYGELGPSGEQYF. Here the CDR3 DNA reads TGTGCCAGCAGTTACGGTGAACTCGGTCCCTCCGGCGAGCAGTACTTC.

The chain is built from TRBV18 and TRBJ2-7; D not resolved. The CDR3 totals 12 residues. Trimming pared 2 bases from V and 3 bases from J, leaving 5 bases between. Germline values: CDR1 KGHSH, CDR2 LQKENI. CDR3 loop: CASSPENYEQYF. DNA for the CDR3: TGTGCCAGCTCACCAGAGAACTACGAGCAGTACTTC.

This chain connects TRBV11-3 to TRBJ1-3; the D is unclear. CDR3 length equals 14 residues. CDR1 is SGHNT, CDR2 YENEEA, per germline. With 4 bases removed from V and 2 bases from J, the gap between germline ends came to 9 bases. DNA for the CDR3: TGTGCCAGCAGCTCCCAGGCAGCTGGAAACACCATATATTTT. Its protein is CASSSQAAGNTIYF.

This clone was detected only once. The chain uses TRBV9 and TRBJ1-1; no definite D call. V was trimmed by 3 bases and J by 0 bases, leaving 15 bases between them. Germline V gives CDR1 SGDLS, CDR2 YYNGEE. This CDR3 has 16 residues. The CDR3, as DNA: TGTGCCAGCAGCGCCCAAGCCGGGAATATGAACACTGAAGCTTTCTTT. It is translated as CASSAQAGNMNTEAFF.

The chain couples TRBV7-8 to TRBJ2-7; the D gene is possibly TRBD2 (5 bases). The CDR3 is 12 amino acids. V lost 1 base and J lost 9, with 10 bases in between. CDR1 is SGHVS and CDR2 is FQNEAQ in the germline V gene. The CDR3 is CASSLDRAGQYF. For the CDR3, the DNA is TGTGCCAGCAGCTTAGATCGCGCGGGGCAGTACTTC. Complete variable domain (other parts from reference TRBV7-8 and TRBJ2-7): GAGVSQSPRYKVAKRGQDVALRCDPISGHVSLFWYQQALGQGPEFLTYFQNEAQLDKSGLPSDRFFAERPEGSVSTLKIQRTQQEDSAVYLCASSLDRAGQYFGPGTRLTVT.

J is TRBJ2-4 and V is TRBV29-1; D is perhaps TRBD1 or TRBD2 (5 bases each). The V and J ends lost 2 bases and 1 base respectively, with 12 bases between them. From germline, CDR1 is SQVTM and CDR2 ANQGSEA. This CDR3 is 15 amino acids long. The CDR3 sequence is CSVELGVSAKNIQYF. CDR3 in DNA: TGCAGCGTTGAATTGGGGGTCTCGGCCAAAAACATTCAGTACTTC.

The gene calls are TRBV2 and TRBJ1-6; D ambiguous. Germline V gene lookup returns CDR1 SNHLY and CDR2 FYNNEI. CDR3 length: 18 amino acids. The V gene lost 7 bases and the J gene lost 0 bases, with 19 bases spanning the gap. This chain's CDR3 is CASNLIGGRSSYNSPLHF. The CDR3 DNA reads TGTGCCAGCAACCTTATAGGAGGGCGGAGCTCCTATAATTCACCCCTCCACTTT.

The chain is built from TRBV14 and TRBJ2-7; the D is unclear. Germline V gives CDR1 SGHDN, CDR2 FVKESK. V dropped 1 base and J dropped 4 bases, with 5 bases sitting between them. The CDR3 is made up of 12 amino acids. The CDR3 here is CASSQVTYEQYF. The CDR3 coding sequence is TGTGCCAGCAGCCAAGTAACATACGAGCAGTACTTC.

The chain uses TRBV5-1 and TRBJ2-2; D is perhaps TRBD1 (7 bases). This CDR3 region has 16 residues. Deletions cut 5 bases from V and 5 bases from J, with 19 bases between. The germline V gene has CDR1 SGHRS and CDR2 YFSETQ. CDR3 nucleotide sequence: TGCGCCAGCAGTTTCGGACAGGCAGGGAGGACCGGGGAGCTGTTTTTT. Its translation: CASSFGQAGRTGELFF.

The chain recombines TRBV5-6 with TRBJ1-2; 9 nucleotides line up with TRBD1. V shed 4 bases and J 4 bases; nucleotides not matched to a gene: 17. Germline lookup yields CDR1 SGHDT and CDR2 YYEEEE. The CDR3 is 18 residues long. The CDR3 DNA sequence: TGTGCCAGCAGCCCAAAGGGGGGGATTAGGGACAGGGCCTATGGCTACACCTTC. This gives the protein CASSPKGGIRDRAYGYTF.

The chain combines TRBV5-4 with TRBJ2-1; tentatively, D is TRBD2 (6 bases). Germline V gene sequence: CDR1 SGHNT, CDR2 YYREEE (reference sequence). The V and J ends lost 4 bases and 7 bases respectively, with 18 bases between them. This CDR3 is built from 15 residues. DNA for the CDR3: TGTGCCAGCAGCGAAACCCGAACGACTAGTAATGAGCAGTTCTTC. Protein: CASSETRTTSNEQFF.

The V and J genes are TRBV21-1 and TRBJ1-6. TRBV21-1 is a documented pseudogene. This CDR3 contains 18 residues. For the CDR3, the DNA is TGTGCCAGCAGCAAAAGTACATTCTACTACTCCTATAATTCACCCCTCCACTTT. This codes for CASSKSTFYYSYNSPLHF.

This chain connects TRBV4-2 to TRBJ1-5; TRBD1 matches at 9 bases. The CDR3 covers 16 residues. Unmatched junction bases numbered 5, after V lost 1 base and J lost 4 bases. The germline V gene encodes CDR1 LGHNA and CDR2 YNFKEQ. DNA for the CDR3: TGTGCCAGCAGCCAAGCCTCCGGGACAGGGAATCAGCCCCAGCATTTT. This encodes CASSQASGTGNQPQHF.

The J gene is TRBJ2-1, the V gene TRBV6-6, with D perhaps given as TRBD1 or TRBD2 (6 bases each). The CDR3 has 15 residues. The germline V gene encodes CDR1 MNHNY and CDR2 SVGAGI (reference sequence). The V end lost 3 bases, the J end lost 5 bases, and 14 bases lay between the germline ends. The chain's CDR3 is CASSYFGGQNNEQFF. Here the CDR3 DNA reads TGTGCCAGCAGTTATTTCGGGGGCCAGAACAATGAGCAGTTCTTC.